This T cell receptor beta chain was found in a study of blood T cell repertoires in COVID-19. Across the whole study: PBMCs, B-cell-depleted T cells, or T cells were the source of the cDNA or gDNA that made up the material.

Profiling relied on immunoSEQ multiplex PCR, and the TCRdb table lists in-frame clones only, not all of them. The sample has over 200,000 clones; over 75% are singletons. The germline V and J ends were trimmed by 5 bases and 0 bases, with 14 bases remaining between them. CDR3 size: 15 residues. Germline assignment: CDR1 SGHTA and CDR2 FQGNSA. Sequences were obtained from peripheral blood. The source is a woman aged 25 to 39 with acute or convalescent COVID-19. This sequence joins TRBV7-2 and TRBJ2-7, with a possible D match to TRBD1 (6 bases). CDR3 DNA: TGTGCCAGCAGCGTATCTCAGGGGCCCTCCTACGAGCAGTACTTC. It encodes CASSVSQGPSYEQYF.